This TCR beta chain stems from a study of OX40 agonist ivuxolimab in advanced cancers. Describing the broader study: Ivuxolimab, which targeted the costimulatory receptor OX40 (CD134), was an agonistic, fully human IgG2 monoclonal antibody. A male proportion of around 80% and a mean age of approximately 61 years, ranging from 23 to 79, were recorded for the dose-escalation cohort. The paper covers the monotherapy dose-escalation part of the phase I ivuxolimab trial, which included N of about 50 patients. The purpose of peripheral TCRbeta sequencing was to test whether ivuxolimab changed TCR sequence diversity and led to clonal T-cell expansion. Prior anti-PD-1, anti-PD-L1 or anti-CTLA-4 therapy was permitted, and approximately 40% of dose-escalation patients had received checkpoint inhibitors. Partial responses occurred in three dose-escalation patients, of whom one had hepatocellular carcinoma and two had cutaneous melanoma. Of the 50 to 55 dose-escalation patients, hepatocellular carcinoma was present in about 19, melanoma in some 15, renal cell carcinoma in 9 and head and neck cancer in 9. Intravenous ivuxolimab was administered to patients every 2 weeks at six dose levels: 0.01, 0.1, 0.3, 1.5, 3 and 10 mg/kg. The paper's findings and limits, for the study overall: At doses of 0.1 to 3.0 mg/kg, clonal expansion of both CD4+ and CD8+ blood T cells was observed from baseline to week 6. After ivuxolimab, more expanded clones were found on average in CD8+ T cells than in CD4+ T cells. The antigen specificity of the peripheral T cells that underwent clonal expansion was not determined. In the 0.1-3.0 mg/kg groups, partial responders were among the patients with the lowest normalized peripheral clonal expansion, particularly in CD8+ T cells. Low levels of normalized T-cell clonal expansion were also seen in some nonresponding patients.

V is clipped by 0 bases and J by 2 bases, and the sequence between their germline boundaries is 7 bases long. As encoded in the germline V gene, CDR1 is MNHEY while CDR2 is SVGAGI. The CDR3, from cysteine to phenylalanine, totals 14 residues. Of the read, only the CDR3 DNA is kept; its 42 bases are in frame from base 1. Patients with autoimmune disease history or receiving systemic immunosuppression were excluded from the trial. In every dose cohort, peripheral blood was drawn for TCR sequencing at baseline, cycle 4 day 1, and cycle 7 day 1. Samples were obtained from an open-label, multicenter, first-in-human phase I dose-escalation trial of ivuxolimab. The trial enrolled adults with locally advanced or metastatic head and neck squamous cell, hepatocellular, melanoma or renal cell carcinoma. Before TCR sequencing, CD4+ T cells and CD8+ T cells from peripheral blood were sorted into separate populations.

To note about this clone: Its antigen remains unidentified. One base away there is no much larger clone; base qualities are not given.

Genomic DNA was extracted from sorted cells for sequencing of the TCRbeta CDR3 region. The immunoSEQ Assay was used to sequence the TCRbeta CDR3 regions. The clones in this table, taken by TCRdb from immuneACCESS, are in-frame only. Not every clone is retained; where verified, under half of the shortfall comes from an unresolved V gene, and the cause of the rest is unknown. This sample has about 90,000 clones in its table, and about 90% of those were observed once. The leading ten clones occupy around 1.7% of the sample. Sequencing used CD4+ or CD8+ T cells sorted from blood, obtained in a trial of the OX40 agonist ivuxolimab. This receptor was obtained from an adult with an advanced solid tumor such as melanoma, head and neck, liver or kidney cancer. The V gene is TRBV6-5 and the J gene is TRBJ1-2; TRBD1 could be the D gene, as 5 bases match. Here the CDR3 is given as CASSYSGGNYGYTF. At the DNA level, the sequence is TGTGCCAGCAGTTACTCGGGGGGAAACTATGGCTACACCTTC.